A single sample is the source of the 15 T cell receptor beta chains below, sequenced in a study of response to subunit inactivated influenza vaccine. TCRdb re-called the RT-PCR reads with MiXCR, one entry per CDR3 protein. The data contain more than 250,000 distinct CDR3 sequences, just over 20% of them seen just once; the ten biggest clones take up approximately 10%. The sample here was PBMCs from blood, taken approximately 20 months after vaccination. The receptors were sampled from a man aged 50 to 69 who received an inactivated influenza vaccine.

The chain uses TRBV5-6 and TRBJ2-5; 9 positions agree with TRBD1. The junction had 6 bases not matched to a gene; V was cut back by 4 bases and J by 5 bases. This CDR3 comprises 14 residues. Germline V gene lookup returns CDR1 SGHDT and CDR2 YYEEEE. The CDR3 spells CASSHGTGRETQYF. DNA of the CDR3: TGTGCCAGCAGCCACGGGACAGGGAGGGAGACCCAGTACTTC.

This chain's CDR3 is CASSPSGRQLNEQFF. The CDR3 DNA follows: TGTGCCAGCAGCCCTAGCGGGAGGCAGCTAAATGAGCAGTTCTTC. V is TRBV7-9 and J is TRBJ2-1; TRBD2 agrees at 11 bases. The CDR3 is made up of 15 amino acids. Germline V lookup: CDR1 SEHNR, CDR2 FQNEAQ (reference sequence). The V and J ends lost 5 bases and 7 bases, in that order; junction bases with no gene match: 7.

J is TRBJ2-1 and V is TRBV7-9; 9 nucleotides line up with TRBD1. The CDR3 spans 16 residues. Trimming cost V 1 base and J 5 bases; bases outside gene matches: 6. The germline CDR1 and CDR2 sequences are SEHNR and FQNEAQ (reference sequence). Here the CDR3 reads CASSLVWGQGNNEQFF. The CDR3 DNA is TGTGCCAGCAGCTTAGTATGGGGACAGGGTAACAATGAGCAGTTCTTC.

The chain has TRBV29-1 and TRBJ2-6, with TRBD2 matching 16 bases. CDR3 length: 20 residues. Trimming at V came to 0 bases and at J to 3 bases, leaving 8 bases not matched to a gene. CDR1 is SQVTM and CDR2 is ANQGSEA in the germline V gene. The CDR3 DNA sequence: TGCAGCGTTGAAGATTGGGGACTAGCGGGAGGGCCAGGTGGGGCCAACGTCCTGACTTTC. Amino acid sequence: CSVEDWGLAGGPGGANVLTF.

The rearrangement joins TRBV20-1 to TRBJ1-1; a weak D match, TRBD1 (6 bases). Germline V gene lookup returns CDR1 DFQATT and CDR2 SNEGSKA (reference sequence). The CDR3 spans 13 residues. Trimming removed 6 bases at V and 3 bases at J, with 14 bases between. CDR3 region: CSAQGLGDTEAFF. The CDR3 nucleotides read TGCAGTGCGCAGGGGTTGGGAGACACTGAAGCTTTCTTT.

This clonotype was seen repeatedly, ten times or more. This sequence joins TRBV6-6 and TRBJ1-5; the D gene is possibly TRBD1 (5 bases). The CDR3 is 16 amino acids. V lost 10 bases and J lost 2, with 21 bases in between. In germline, CDR1 is MNHNY, CDR2 SVGAGI (reference sequence). In DNA, the CDR3 is TGTGCCACCCAGTTAAATCAGGAAGGGGGCAATCAGCCCCAGCATTTT. It specifies CATQLNQEGGNQPQHF.

V is TRBV7-6 and J is TRBJ2-3, with 7 bases that match TRBD1. CDR3 length: 17 residues. The V gene end was trimmed by 1 base and the J gene end by 1 base; junction bases not matched to a gene: 8. Germline V gene data show CDR1 as SGHVS and CDR2 as FNYEAQ. The CDR3 nucleotides are TGTGCCAGCAGCTTAGGAGGTGGTACAGGGGGCACAGATACGCAGTATTTT. This translates into CASSLGGGTGGTDTQYF.

This chain connects TRBV5-8 to TRBJ2-3; 8 nucleotides match TRBD2. The V and J ends lost 4 bases and 1 base, in that order; junction bases with no gene match: 5. The CDR3 loop spans 15 amino acids. In germline, CDR1 is SGHTS, CDR2 YDEGEE. Here the CDR3 reads CASSAGGGGTDTQYF. Written as DNA, the CDR3 is TGTGCCAGCAGCGCCGGGGGGGGAGGCACAGATACGCAGTATTTT.

The chain couples TRBV7-2 to TRBJ1-1, with TRBD1 matching 7 bases. Germline-derived CDR1 and CDR2 are SGHTA and FQGNSA. V gave up 4 bases and J gave up 7 bases; unmatched junction bases: 6. The CDR3 is 13 residues long. This chain's CDR3 is CASSYQGTVEAFF. CDR3 DNA: TGTGCCAGCAGCTACCAGGGGACAGTTGAAGCTTTCTTT.

This clonotype was counted between two and nine times. The V and J genes are TRBV4-3 and TRBJ2-1; tentatively, D is TRBD1 (5 bases). This CDR3 spans 17 amino acids. Germline CDR1 and CDR2: LGHNA and YSLEER. V was pared by 0 bases and J by 0 bases, with 12 bases between. As DNA, the CDR3 is TGCGCCAGCAGCCAAGAGGTCACAGGAAGCTCCTACAATGAGCAGTTCTTC. Protein: CASSQEVTGSSYNEQFF.

This clonotype was found a few times. The V gene is TRBV12-3 or TRBV12-4, the J gene TRBJ1-5; 7 bases match TRBD1. This CDR3 has 14 residues. Trimming removed 3 bases from V and 1 base from J; junction bases left unmatched: 0. CDR3 sequence: CASSLTGSNQPQHF. CDR3 DNA sequence: TGTGCCAGCAGTTTGACAGGGAGCAATCAGCCCCAGCATTTT.

This clonotype was seen a handful of times. This chain uses TRBV5-1 with TRBJ2-7, with 9 nucleotides matching TRBD1. CDR1 SGHRS and CDR2 YFSETQ come from the germline V gene. V shed 3 bases and J 5 bases; nucleotides not matched to a gene: 6. The CDR3 is 14 residues long. The CDR3 bases are TGCGCCAGCAGCTCGGGGACAGGGTACCACGAGCAGTACTTC. This encodes CASSSGTGYHEQYF.

V and J are TRBV15 and TRBJ2-5; D is possibly TRBD1 or TRBD2 (6 bases each). This CDR3 has 20 residues. V lost 0 bases to trimming and J lost 0 bases, with 23 bases between them. Germline-derived CDR1 and CDR2 are LNHNV and YYDKDF (reference sequence). The CDR3 spells CATSRDPDRRGPPYQETQYF. CDR3 DNA sequence: TGTGCCACCAGCAGAGACCCTGACAGGAGGGGACCCCCGTACCAAGAGACCCAGTACTTC.

This chain connects TRBV20-1 to TRBJ2-1, with TRBD2 matching over 9 bases. Looked up from germline, CDR1 is DFQATT and CDR2 is SNEGSKA (reference sequence). The CDR3 runs 18 residues. Unmatched junction bases numbered 13, after V lost 0 bases and J lost 4 bases. The chain's CDR3 is CSARDLGLAARRYNEQFF. The CDR3 DNA reads as TGCAGTGCTAGAGATTTGGGACTAGCTGCACGGCGGTACAATGAGCAGTTCTTC.

This clonotype has more than one count but fewer than ten. This sequence joins TRBV7-2 and TRBJ1-2; D perhaps matches TRBD1 (5 bases). V was clipped by 1 base and J by 2 bases, with 14 bases between them. The CDR3 extends over 16 amino acids. CDR1 is SGHTA, CDR2 FQGNSA, per germline. CDR3 loop: CASSLVGTAENYGYTF. Written as DNA, the CDR3 is TGTGCCAGCAGCTTAGTTGGGACTGCCGAAAACTATGGCTACACCTTC.